The 30 T cell receptor beta chains given below trace back to one sample, sequenced in a study of blood T cell repertoires in COVID-19 (dated by TCRdb to 2019 to 2021). Libraries were built with the immunoSEQ multiplex PCR assay. The source is immuneACCESS, and TCRdb retained only in-frame sequences with V and J called. Part of the clones is not carried over; for the studies checked, unresolved V genes explain less than half of this, and the remainder is unexplained. Within this sample are under 300,000 clones, with about nine tenths of them counted one time only. The top ten hold 6.2% of the sample. The sequenced sample consisted of peripheral blood. The source of these receptors is a man aged 55-75 years with acute or convalescent COVID-19.

This clone has a single count. This chain uses TRBV6-1 with TRBJ1-2; TRBD1 agrees at 7 bases. Germline V gene data show CDR1 as MNHNS and CDR2 as SASEGT. The junction had 8 bases not matched to a gene; V was cut back by 4 bases and J by 0 bases. The length of the CDR3 is 16 residues. The CDR3 DNA sequence: TGTGCCAGCAGTGGAGCAGGGGGAGCGGCTAACTATGGCTACACCTTC. This encodes CASSGAGGAANYGYTF.

This clone appeared a few times. The chain links TRBV12-3 or TRBV12-4 to TRBJ2-7; D is possibly TRBD1 (7 bases). The CDR3 is 13 residues long. V shed 6 bases and J shed 5 bases, with 14 bases lying between them. CDR3 nucleotide sequence: TGTGCCAGCAGGCGACAGGGAGGCGACGAGCAGTACTTC. Protein sequence: CASRRQGGDEQYF.

This chain joins TRBV9 and TRBJ1-1, with no clear D. Germline CDR1 and CDR2: SGDLS and YYNGEE. Trimming stripped 2 bases from V and 3 bases from J, with 8 bases between. This CDR3 is built from 13 residues. In DNA, the CDR3 is TGTGCCAGCAGCGTCCTCAGTTACACTGAAGCTTTCTTT. This codes for CASSVLSYTEAFF.

The chain carries TRBV29-1 and TRBJ2-2, with D possibly being TRBD1 (5 bases). The CDR3 sequence is 11 residues long. Trimming stripped 5 bases from V and 6 bases from J, with 7 bases between. Germline loops: CDR1 SQVTM, CDR2 ANQGSEA. CDR3 region: CSVSGSGELFF. DNA for the CDR3: TGCAGCGTTTCAGGGTCCGGGGAGCTGTTTTTT.

CDR3 sequence: CASSTRDREFQPQHF. As DNA, the CDR3 is TGTGCCAGCTCAACCCGGGACAGGGAGTTTCAGCCCCAGCATTTT. This chain joins TRBV18 and TRBJ1-5; 9 bases match TRBD1. J lost 6 bases, V lost 5 bases, and 8 bases had no gene match. The CDR3 totals 15 residues. The germline CDR1 and CDR2 sequences are KGHSH and LQKENI.

The chain couples TRBV5-1 to TRBJ1-2; a possible D gene is TRBD1 (6 bases). The CDR3 runs 14 residues. The V gene lost 7 bases and the J gene lost 3 bases, with 16 bases spanning the gap. The V gene's germline CDR1 is SGHRS and CDR2 YFSETQ. The CDR3 region is CASGTGGADYGYTF. The CDR3 bases are TGCGCCAGCGGGACGGGGGGCGCAGACTATGGCTACACCTTC.

The chain uses TRBV19 and TRBJ2-1, with TRBD2 identical over 7 bases. V gave up 5 bases and J gave up 1 base; unmatched junction bases: 2. CDR3 length equals 14 residues. Germline CDR1 reads LNHDA; CDR2 reads SQIVND (reference sequence). DNA for the CDR3: TGTGCCAGTAGTGTGCGGGGGTCCTACAATGAGCAGTTCTTC. Its protein is CASSVRGSYNEQFF.

The rearrangement uses TRBV19 and TRBJ2-1; perhaps TRBD2 as D (5 bases). CDR3 length equals 14 residues. Trimming stripped 5 bases from V and 8 bases from J, with 16 bases between. The germline V gene encodes CDR1 LNHDA and CDR2 SQIVND (reference sequence). The CDR3 sequence is CASSAQSLSDEQFF. The CDR3 nucleotides read TGTGCCAGTAGTGCGCAGTCCCTTAGCGATGAGCAGTTCTTC.

This clone was observed a single time. This chain joins TRBV24-1 and TRBJ2-1, with a possible D match to TRBD1 (5 bases). Germline V lookup: CDR1 KGHDR, CDR2 SFDVKD. The germline V and J ends were trimmed by 5 bases and 6 bases, with 13 bases remaining between them. The CDR3 extends over 14 amino acids. For the CDR3, the DNA is TGTGCCACCAGTGGCAGGGTGGGCCGCAATGAGCAGTTCTTC. It codes for CATSGRVGRNEQFF.

This clone is a singleton in its sample. The CDR3 bases are TGTGCCAGCAGCCCCCGGGGTAGCGGGGCTTACGAGCAGTACTTC. It translates to CASSPRGSGAYEQYF. This chain links TRBV7-9 with TRBJ2-7; 8 positions match TRBD2. The germline V gene encodes CDR1 SEHNR and CDR2 FQNEAQ (reference sequence). V trimming: 5 bases; J trimming: 4 bases; junction bases outside the gene matches: 10. The CDR3 consists of 15 residues.

V and J are TRBV5-1 and TRBJ1-3, with TRBD1 identical over 7 bases. This CDR3 has 15 residues. Trimming took 3 bases from V and 0 from J; bases not matched to a gene: 3. In germline, CDR1 is SGHRS, CDR2 YFSETQ. CDR3 in DNA: TGCGCCAGCAGCTCTACAGGGGACTCTGGAAACACCATATATTTT. As protein: CASSSTGDSGNTIYF.

This clone was seen only once. This chain links TRBV6-6 with TRBJ1-2; TRBD1 matches at 8 bases. Germline V CDR1 and CDR2: MNHNY, SVGAGI (reference sequence). The CDR3 extends over 14 amino acids. V gave up 7 bases and J gave up 3 bases; unmatched junction bases: 7. CDR3 sequence reads: CASTLVDRDYGYTF. The CDR3 bases are TGTGCCAGCACCCTGGTGGACAGGGACTATGGCTACACCTTC.

This clone was seen a few times. V gene TRBV3-1 (or the pseudogene TRBV3-2) combines with J gene TRBJ1-6; 8 nucleotides match TRBD1. The CDR3 spans 14 residues. Germline V gene sequence: CDR1 LGHDT, CDR2 YNNKEL (reference sequence). V shed 8 bases and J 8 bases; nucleotides not matched to a gene: 8. The chain's CDR3 is CASGQGESDSPLHF. The CDR3 coding sequence is TGTGCCAGCGGACAGGGAGAGTCGGATTCACCCCTCCACTTT.

The J gene is TRBJ2-7, the V gene TRBV6-5, with 12 bases identical to TRBD2. The CDR3 runs 14 residues. With 6 bases clipped from V and 4 bases from J, the junction kept 4 bases outside the gene matches. Germline assignment: CDR1 MNHEY and CDR2 SVGAGI. Here the CDR3 DNA reads TGTGCCAGCAGCCCCGGACTAGCGGGATACGAGCAGTACTTC. Encoded protein: CASSPGLAGYEQYF.

This chain joins TRBV29-1 and TRBJ2-1; 7 positions match TRBD2. The germline gives CDR1 SQVTM, CDR2 ANQGSEA. The CDR3 extends over 15 amino acids. J gave up 4 bases and V 5 bases, and 11 bases lay outside the gene matches. This CDR3 reads CSVYKRGVIYNEQFF. Here the CDR3 DNA reads TGCAGCGTTTACAAGCGGGGCGTTATATACAATGAGCAGTTCTTC.

This sequence joins TRBV6-5 and TRBJ2-2; TRBD2 aligns across 13 bases. The CDR3 has 15 amino acids. The J segment lost 8 bases and the V segment lost 6 bases, leaving 6 bases of the junction unmatched. The germline V gene encodes CDR1 MNHEY and CDR2 SVGAGI. Here the CDR3 DNA reads TGTGCCAGCAGACCTGGACTAGCGGGAGTGGGGGAGCTGTTTTTT. Translation: CASRPGLAGVGELFF.

This rearrangement joins TRBV11-3 to TRBJ2-2; 9 nucleotides agree with TRBD2. Germline lookup yields CDR1 SGHNT and CDR2 YENEEA. V dropped 5 bases and J dropped 0; count of bases not matched to a gene: 10. The CDR3 runs to 18 residues. The CDR3: CASSQDSGSTPNTGELFF. The DNA for the CDR3 is TGTGCCAGCAGCCAAGATAGCGGGAGCACTCCGAACACCGGGGAGCTGTTTTTT.

The chain couples TRBV9 to TRBJ2-5; 7 bases agree with TRBD2. V gave up 2 bases and J gave up 4 bases; unmatched junction bases: 5. The CDR3 loop spans 14 amino acids. Germline V CDR1 and CDR2: SGDLS, YYNGEE. CDR3 in DNA: TGTGCCAGCAGCGTTTTGACTAGCCCAGAGACCCAGTACTTC. Amino acid sequence: CASSVLTSPETQYF.

This clone was found a few times. The rearrangement links TRBV27 to TRBJ1-5; TRBD1 matches 10 bases. From germline, CDR1 is MNHEY and CDR2 SMNVEV (reference sequence). The V gene end was trimmed by 6 bases and the J gene end by 3 bases; junction bases not matched to a gene: 11. The CDR3 spans 17 residues. The CDR3 bases are TGTGCCAGCAGCTTCCTGGGGACAGGGGTTTTCAATCAGCCCCAGCATTTT. Protein: CASSFLGTGVFNQPQHF.

The chain is built from TRBV5-1 and TRBJ1-2, with D tentatively TRBD1 (6 bases). The V and J ends lost 0 bases and 3 bases respectively, with 15 bases between them. The CDR3 runs to 16 residues. CDR1 and CDR2 (germline): SGHRS, YFSETQ. CDR3 region: CASSLDVGAEYYGYTF. DNA for the CDR3: TGCGCCAGCAGCTTGGATGTGGGGGCGGAATACTATGGCTACACCTTC.

V is TRBV28 and J is TRBJ1-2; possibly TRBD1 for D (6 bases). The CDR3 contains 15 residues. Germline values: CDR1 MDHEN, CDR2 SYDVKM. V shed 6 bases and J shed 7 bases, with 21 bases lying between them. The CDR3, as DNA: TGTGCCAGCAGCCGATCGGGGGGGCTTGTGGGTGGCTACACCTTC. As protein: CASSRSGGLVGGYTF.

This clone was seen once. The J gene is TRBJ1-5, the V gene TRBV6-6; 8 bases line up with TRBD1. The CDR3 is 16 residues long. V shed 4 bases and J 5 bases; nucleotides not matched to a gene: 10. Germline V gene data show CDR1 as MNHNY and CDR2 as SVGAGI (reference sequence). The CDR3 is CASSFPSTGVDQPQHF. CDR3 coding DNA: TGTGCCAGCAGTTTCCCTTCGACAGGGGTGGATCAGCCCCAGCATTTT.

V and J are TRBV30 and TRBJ2-3; perhaps TRBD2 as D (6 bases). The germline gives CDR1 GTSNPN, CDR2 SVGIG (reference sequence). Trimming stripped 0 bases from V and 1 base from J, with 14 bases between. The CDR3 is 16 amino acids. The CDR3 spells CAWSVLDYSGTDTQYF. CDR3 DNA: TGTGCCTGGAGTGTACTGGACTATTCAGGCACAGATACGCAGTATTTT.

The V and J genes are TRBV11-3 and TRBJ2-7, with 8 bases fitting TRBD1. CDR1 and CDR2 (germline): SGHNT, YENEEA. The CDR3 length is 15 residues. The J segment lost 0 bases and the V segment lost 5 bases, leaving 6 bases of the junction unmatched. CDR3 amino acids: CASSPGTGSSYEQYF. CDR3 nucleotide sequence: TGTGCCAGCAGCCCCGGGACAGGAAGCTCCTACGAGCAGTACTTC.

The chain employs TRBV19 and TRBJ2-7; 9 bases match TRBD1. Germline lookup yields CDR1 LNHDA and CDR2 SQIVND (reference sequence). The CDR3 totals 15 residues. V trimming: 4 bases; J trimming: 3 bases; junction bases outside the gene matches: 7. The CDR3 DNA reads as TGTGCCAGTAGTACTTTAGGACAGGGGTTCTACGAGCAGTACTTC. Its protein is CASSTLGQGFYEQYF.

V is TRBV7-9 and J is TRBJ1-2, with D possibly being TRBD1 (6 bases). V lost 1 base and J 4 bases, leaving 10 bases between the germline ends. CDR1 is SEHNR, CDR2 FQNEAQ, per germline (reference sequence). The CDR3 length is 14 residues. The chain's CDR3 is CASSLDRVVYGYTF. The CDR3 DNA reads as TGTGCCAGCAGCTTAGACAGGGTTGTCTATGGCTACACCTTC.

The chain joins TRBV5-1 to TRBJ2-3, with 12 positions matching TRBD2. Germline values: CDR1 SGHRS, CDR2 YFSETQ. Germline trimming cut 5 bases from V and 2 bases from J; bases unmatched to any gene: 12. This CDR3 comprises 18 residues. The CDR3 here is CASSSSWTSGTPTDTQYF. The CDR3 region has the DNA TGCGCCAGCAGTTCCTCCTGGACTAGCGGGACGCCCACAGATACGCAGTATTTT.

The rearrangement links TRBV29-1 to TRBJ1-2, with D perhaps matching TRBD1 (6 bases). The CDR3 loop spans 14 amino acids. Trimming removed 1 base from V and 4 bases from J, with 13 bases in between. In germline, CDR1 is SQVTM, CDR2 ANQGSEA. The CDR3 sequence is CSVEGGGPFYGYTF. Written as DNA, the CDR3 is TGCAGCGTTGAAGGGGGGGGGCCCTTCTATGGCTACACCTTC.

The V gene is TRBV28, the J gene TRBJ2-2; 8 nucleotides align to TRBD2. The V gene's germline CDR1 is MDHEN and CDR2 SYDVKM. V lost 8 bases to trimming and J lost 6 bases; unmatched junction nucleotides: 8. This CDR3 spans 14 amino acids. In DNA form, the CDR3 reads TGTGCCAGCGGGGAGACTAGCGTGGCCGGGGAGCTGTTTTTT. This sequence encodes CASGETSVAGELFF. The variable domain in full, with the rest retrieved from reference TRBV28 and TRBJ2-2, is DVKVTQSSRYLVKRTGEKVFLECVQDMDHENMFWYRQDPGLGLRLIYFSYDVKMKEKGDIPEGYSVSREKKERFSLILESASTNQTSMYLCASGETSVAGELFFGEGSRLTVL.

The chain carries TRBV7-8 and TRBJ2-3; 8 nucleotides match TRBD2. Germline CDR1 reads SGHVS; CDR2 reads FQNEAQ. Trimming took 8 bases from V and 0 from J; bases not matched to a gene: 10. The CDR3 contains 16 residues. The chain's CDR3 is CASRGGLAASTDTQYF. Here the CDR3 DNA reads TGTGCCAGCCGGGGGGGCTTAGCGGCTAGCACAGATACGCAGTATTTT.